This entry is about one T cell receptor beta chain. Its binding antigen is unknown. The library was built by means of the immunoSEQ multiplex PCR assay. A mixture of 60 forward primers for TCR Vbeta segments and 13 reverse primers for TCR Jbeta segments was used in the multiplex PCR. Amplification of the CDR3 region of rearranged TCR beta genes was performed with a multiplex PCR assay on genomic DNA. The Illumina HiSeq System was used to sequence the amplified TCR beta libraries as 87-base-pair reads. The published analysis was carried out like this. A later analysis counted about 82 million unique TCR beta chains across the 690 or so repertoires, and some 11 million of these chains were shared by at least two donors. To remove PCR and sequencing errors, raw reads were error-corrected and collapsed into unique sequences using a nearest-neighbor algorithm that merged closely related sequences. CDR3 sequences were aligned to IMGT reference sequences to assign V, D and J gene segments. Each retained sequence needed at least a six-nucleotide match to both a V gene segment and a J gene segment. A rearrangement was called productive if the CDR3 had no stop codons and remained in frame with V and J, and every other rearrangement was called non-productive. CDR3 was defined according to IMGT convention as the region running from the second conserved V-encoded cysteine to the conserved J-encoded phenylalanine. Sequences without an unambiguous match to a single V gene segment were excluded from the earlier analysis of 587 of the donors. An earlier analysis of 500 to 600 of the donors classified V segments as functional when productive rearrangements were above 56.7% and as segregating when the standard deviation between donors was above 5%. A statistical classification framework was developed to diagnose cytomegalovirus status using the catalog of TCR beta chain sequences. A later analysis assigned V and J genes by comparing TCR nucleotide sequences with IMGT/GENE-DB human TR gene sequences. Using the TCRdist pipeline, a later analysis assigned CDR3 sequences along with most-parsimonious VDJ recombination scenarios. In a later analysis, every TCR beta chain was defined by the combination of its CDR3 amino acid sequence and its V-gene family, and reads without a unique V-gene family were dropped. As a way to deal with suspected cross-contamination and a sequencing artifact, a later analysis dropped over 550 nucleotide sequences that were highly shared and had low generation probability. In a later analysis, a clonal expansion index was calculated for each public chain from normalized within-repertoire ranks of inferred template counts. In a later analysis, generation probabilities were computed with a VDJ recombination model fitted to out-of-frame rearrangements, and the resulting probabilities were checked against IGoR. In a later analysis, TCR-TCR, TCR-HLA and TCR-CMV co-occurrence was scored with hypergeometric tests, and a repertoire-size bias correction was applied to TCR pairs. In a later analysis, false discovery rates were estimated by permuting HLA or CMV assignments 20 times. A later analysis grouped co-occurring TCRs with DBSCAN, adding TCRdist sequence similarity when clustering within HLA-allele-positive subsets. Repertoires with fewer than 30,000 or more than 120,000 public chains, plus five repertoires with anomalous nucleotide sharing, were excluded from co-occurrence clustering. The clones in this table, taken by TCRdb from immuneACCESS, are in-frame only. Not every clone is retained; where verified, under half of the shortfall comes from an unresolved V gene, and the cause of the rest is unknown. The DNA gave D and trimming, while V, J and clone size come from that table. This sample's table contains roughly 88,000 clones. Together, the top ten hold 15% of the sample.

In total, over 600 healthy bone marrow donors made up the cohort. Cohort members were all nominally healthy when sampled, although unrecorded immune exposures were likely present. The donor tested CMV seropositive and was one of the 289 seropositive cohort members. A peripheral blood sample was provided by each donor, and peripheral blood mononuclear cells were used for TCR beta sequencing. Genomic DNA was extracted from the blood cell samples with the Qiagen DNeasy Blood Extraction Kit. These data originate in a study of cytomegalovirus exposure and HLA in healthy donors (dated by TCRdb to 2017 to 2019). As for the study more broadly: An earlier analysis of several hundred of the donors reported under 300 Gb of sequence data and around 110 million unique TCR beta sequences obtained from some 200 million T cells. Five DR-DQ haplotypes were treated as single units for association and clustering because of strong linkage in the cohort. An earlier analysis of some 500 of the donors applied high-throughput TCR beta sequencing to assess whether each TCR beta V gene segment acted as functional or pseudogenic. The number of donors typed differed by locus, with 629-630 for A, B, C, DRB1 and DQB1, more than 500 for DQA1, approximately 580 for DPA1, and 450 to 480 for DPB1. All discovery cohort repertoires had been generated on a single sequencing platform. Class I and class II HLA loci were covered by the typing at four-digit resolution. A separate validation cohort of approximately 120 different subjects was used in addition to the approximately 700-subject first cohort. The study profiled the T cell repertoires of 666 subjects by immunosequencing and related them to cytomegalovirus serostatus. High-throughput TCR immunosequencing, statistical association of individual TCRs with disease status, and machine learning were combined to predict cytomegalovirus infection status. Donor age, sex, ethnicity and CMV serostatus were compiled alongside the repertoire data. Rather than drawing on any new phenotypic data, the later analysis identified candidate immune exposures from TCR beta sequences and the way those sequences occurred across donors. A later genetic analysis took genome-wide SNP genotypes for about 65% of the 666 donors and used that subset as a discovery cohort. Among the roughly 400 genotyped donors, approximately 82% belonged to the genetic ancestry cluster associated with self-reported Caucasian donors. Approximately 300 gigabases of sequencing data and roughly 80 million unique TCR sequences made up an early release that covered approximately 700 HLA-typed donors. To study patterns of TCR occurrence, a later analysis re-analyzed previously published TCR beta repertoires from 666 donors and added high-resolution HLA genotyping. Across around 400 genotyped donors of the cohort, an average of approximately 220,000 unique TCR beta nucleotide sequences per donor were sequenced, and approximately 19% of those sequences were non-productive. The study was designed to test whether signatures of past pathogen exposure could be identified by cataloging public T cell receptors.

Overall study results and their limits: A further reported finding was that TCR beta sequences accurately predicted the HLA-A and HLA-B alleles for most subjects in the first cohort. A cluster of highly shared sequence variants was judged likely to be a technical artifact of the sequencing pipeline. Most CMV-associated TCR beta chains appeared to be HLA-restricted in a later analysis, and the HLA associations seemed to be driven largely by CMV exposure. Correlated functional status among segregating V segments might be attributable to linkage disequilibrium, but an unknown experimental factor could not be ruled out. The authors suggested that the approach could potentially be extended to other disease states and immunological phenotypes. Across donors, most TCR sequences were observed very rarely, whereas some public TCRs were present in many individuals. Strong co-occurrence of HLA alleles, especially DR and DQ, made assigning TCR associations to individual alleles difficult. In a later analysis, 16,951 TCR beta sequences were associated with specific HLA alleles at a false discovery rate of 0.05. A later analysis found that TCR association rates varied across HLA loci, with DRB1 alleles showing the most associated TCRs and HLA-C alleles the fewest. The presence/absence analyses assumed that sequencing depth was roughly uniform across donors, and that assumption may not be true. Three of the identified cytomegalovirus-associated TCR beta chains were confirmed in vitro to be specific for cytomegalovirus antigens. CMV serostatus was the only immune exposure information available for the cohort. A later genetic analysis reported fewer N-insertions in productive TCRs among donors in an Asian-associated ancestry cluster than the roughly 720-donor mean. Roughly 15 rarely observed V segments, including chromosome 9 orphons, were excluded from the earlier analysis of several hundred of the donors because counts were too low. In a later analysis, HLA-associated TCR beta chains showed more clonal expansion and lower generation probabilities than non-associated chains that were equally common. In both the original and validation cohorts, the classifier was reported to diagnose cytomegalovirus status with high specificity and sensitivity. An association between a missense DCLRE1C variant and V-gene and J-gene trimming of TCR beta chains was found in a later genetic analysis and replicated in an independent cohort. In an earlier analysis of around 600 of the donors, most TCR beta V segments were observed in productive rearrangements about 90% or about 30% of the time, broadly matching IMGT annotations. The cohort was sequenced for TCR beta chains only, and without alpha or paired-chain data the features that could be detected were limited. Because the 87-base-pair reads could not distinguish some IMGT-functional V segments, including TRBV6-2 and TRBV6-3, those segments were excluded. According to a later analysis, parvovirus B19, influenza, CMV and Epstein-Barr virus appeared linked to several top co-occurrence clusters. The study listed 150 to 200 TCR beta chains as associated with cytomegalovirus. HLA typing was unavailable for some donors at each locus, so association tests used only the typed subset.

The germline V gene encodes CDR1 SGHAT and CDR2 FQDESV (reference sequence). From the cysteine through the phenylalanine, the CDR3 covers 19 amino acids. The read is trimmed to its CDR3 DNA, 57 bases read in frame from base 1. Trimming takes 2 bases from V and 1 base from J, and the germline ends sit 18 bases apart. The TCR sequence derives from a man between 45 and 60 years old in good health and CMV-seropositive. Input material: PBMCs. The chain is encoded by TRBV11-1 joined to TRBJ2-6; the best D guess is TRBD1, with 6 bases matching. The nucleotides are TGTGCCAGCAGCTTATGGCCGGGACATATACTTTCTGGGGCCAACGTCCTGACTTTC. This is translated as CASSLWPGHILSGANVLTF.